A selection of T cell receptor beta chains follows, all from one sample in a study of cytomegalovirus exposure and HLA in healthy donors. Generated by immunoSEQ multiplex PCR, the TCRdb table keeps only in-frame clones and is missing some. The top ten hold 3.5% to 5% of the sample, which has about 130,000 clones, approximately 10% seen once. Sequencing used PBMCs. The receptors shown here come from a woman aged 18-30 years in good health and CMV-seropositive. The CDR3 runs from the conserved cysteine through the conserved F or W. The order of the fields is D gene, J gene, V gene, clone size, CDR3 DNA, CDR3 protein. D genes are given only for firm matches. Not all rows give a size; the values are once, few, many and, for expanded clones, a class.

d_call: TRBD1; j_call: TRBJ1-2; v_call: TRBV5-1; clone_size: few; cdr3_nt: TGCGCCAGCAGCTACATTCCGGGACAGGGTAACAACTATGGCTACACCTTC; cdr3_aa: CASSYIPGQGNNYGYTF
d_call: -; j_call: TRBJ2-1; v_call: TRBV5-1; clone_size: -; cdr3_nt: TGCGCCAGCAGCTTGGAAGGGAGATACAATGAGCAGTTCTTC; cdr3_aa: CASSLEGRYNEQFF
d_call: -; j_call: TRBJ2-5; v_call: TRBV6-1; clone_size: few; cdr3_nt: TGTGCCAGCAGTGAAGCGGCCAGGGGACCGGTCCAAGAGACCCAGTACTTC; cdr3_aa: CASSEAARGPVQETQYF
d_call: TRBD1; j_call: TRBJ2-5; v_call: TRBV5-6; clone_size: -; cdr3_nt: TGTGCCAGCAGCAACCTACAGGGGGGATACCAAGAGACCCAGTACTTC; cdr3_aa: CASSNLQGGYQETQYF
d_call: TRBD1; j_call: TRBJ1-2; v_call: TRBV30; clone_size: few; cdr3_nt: TGTGCCTGGGCCGACAGGGCGTTGCGAAATGGCTACACCTTC; cdr3_aa: CAWADRALRNGYTF
d_call: TRBD2; j_call: TRBJ2-1; v_call: TRBV30; clone_size: few; cdr3_nt: TGTGCCTGGAGTGGGACTAGCGGGAGGGCGGGTGAGCAGTTCTTC; cdr3_aa: CAWSGTSGRAGEQFF
d_call: TRBD2; j_call: TRBJ2-5; v_call: TRBV7-2; clone_size: -; cdr3_nt: TGTGCCACTACGCCTATGGGACTAGCGGGAGTCGAGACCCAGTACTTC; cdr3_aa: CATTPMGLAGVETQYF
d_call: -; j_call: TRBJ1-5; v_call: TRBV7-6; clone_size: -; cdr3_nt: TGTGCCAGCAGCCAGGGGCAGGGCAGCAATCAGCCCCGGCATTTT; cdr3_aa: CASSQGQGSNQPRHF
d_call: -; j_call: TRBJ1-1; v_call: TRBV30; clone_size: few; cdr3_nt: TGTGCCTGGCAATGGGGGGGTAGCATGAACACTGAAGCTTTCTTT; cdr3_aa: CAWQWGGSMNTEAFF
d_call: TRBD1; j_call: TRBJ1-2; v_call: TRBV5-4; clone_size: -; cdr3_nt: TGTGCCAGCAGCTCCGGGACAGTGGTCTATGGCTACACCTTC; cdr3_aa: CASSSGTVVYGYTF
d_call: -; j_call: TRBJ2-5; v_call: TRBV30; clone_size: -; cdr3_nt: TGTGCCTTGTCGACCCGGGAAGAGACCCAGTACTTC; cdr3_aa: CALSTREETQYF
d_call: -; j_call: TRBJ2-7; v_call: TRBV19; clone_size: -; cdr3_nt: TGTGCCAGTAGTATCGGGGGAGGTCCCTACGAGCAGTACTTC; cdr3_aa: CASSIGGGPYEQYF
d_call: -; j_call: TRBJ2-3; v_call: TRBV19; clone_size: -; cdr3_nt: TGTGCCAGTAGTCCCCCGGACTACTACACAGATACGCAGTATTTT; cdr3_aa: CASSPPDYYTDTQYF
d_call: -; j_call: TRBJ2-2; v_call: TRBV2; clone_size: few; cdr3_nt: TGTGCCAGCAGTGTGAGGGAGGTGCCCGGGGAGCTGTTTTTT; cdr3_aa: CASSVREVPGELFF
d_call: TRBD1; j_call: TRBJ1-2; v_call: TRBV7-2; clone_size: few; cdr3_nt: TGTGCCAGCAGCGCACAGGGGGCTAGCTATGGCTACACCTTC; cdr3_aa: CASSAQGASYGYTF
d_call: -; j_call: TRBJ1-3; v_call: TRBV9; clone_size: -; cdr3_nt: TGTGCCAGCAGCGTATCCATTTCTGGAAACACCATATATTTT; cdr3_aa: CASSVSISGNTIYF
d_call: TRBD1; j_call: TRBJ1-5; v_call: TRBV6-1; clone_size: -; cdr3_nt: TGTGCCAGCAGTGATCAATGGTCCACAGGGGCTACGAATCAGCCCCAGCATTTT; cdr3_aa: CASSDQWSTGATNQPQHF
d_call: TRBD2; j_call: TRBJ2-3; v_call: TRBV18; clone_size: few; cdr3_nt: TGTGCCAGCTCACCGCGTAGCGGGAGTGGTACGGCGGATACGCAGTATTTT; cdr3_aa: CASSPRSGSGTADTQYF
d_call: TRBD1; j_call: TRBJ2-7; v_call: TRBV6-5; clone_size: -; cdr3_nt: TGTGCCAGCAGAGGACAGGGCCCCTACGAGCAGTACTTC; cdr3_aa: CASRGQGPYEQYF
d_call: -; j_call: TRBJ1-1; v_call: TRBV22-1; clone_size: few; cdr3_nt: TGTCCTGGGAGCGACAGGGGGCCCCTGAACACTGAAGCTTTCTTT; cdr3_aa: CPGSDRGPLNTEAFF
d_call: TRBD2; j_call: TRBJ2-3; v_call: TRBV6-5; clone_size: -; cdr3_nt: TGTGCCAGTAAACTAGCGGCCACAGATACGCAGTATTTT; cdr3_aa: CASKLAATDTQYF
d_call: TRBD2; j_call: TRBJ2-5; v_call: TRBV11-2; clone_size: -; cdr3_nt: TGTGCCAGCAACCGGGACTATGCCCAAGAGACCCAGTACTTC; cdr3_aa: CASNRDYAQETQYF
d_call: TRBD1; j_call: TRBJ2-7; v_call: TRBV18; clone_size: few; cdr3_nt: TGTGCCACCCAACCGGGACAGGGGGTCACCTACGAGCAGTACTTC; cdr3_aa: CATQPGQGVTYEQYF
d_call: TRBD2; j_call: TRBJ2-5; v_call: TRBV15; clone_size: -; cdr3_nt: TGTGCCACCAGCAGCTCGAGGACTAGCAGCCAAGAGACCCAGTACTTC; cdr3_aa: CATSSSRTSSQETQYF
d_call: -; j_call: TRBJ2-2; v_call: TRBV10-3; clone_size: few; cdr3_nt: TGTGCCACCGGCCGGACAACCGGGGAGCTGTTTTTT; cdr3_aa: CATGRTTGELFF
d_call: -; j_call: TRBJ1-1; v_call: TRBV5-1; clone_size: few; cdr3_nt: TGCGCCAGCCGTTCTGGTGGGGGAGGTGCCGAAGCTTTCTTT; cdr3_aa: CASRSGGGGAEAFF
d_call: -; j_call: TRBJ1-5; v_call: TRBV4-1; clone_size: -; cdr3_nt: TGCGCCAGCAGCCAATTTACTTCTCAGCCCCAGCATTTT; cdr3_aa: CASSQFTSQPQHF
d_call: -; j_call: TRBJ1-2; v_call: TRBV19; clone_size: -; cdr3_nt: TGTGCCAGTAATCATCCGGCGGTGGTCTATGGCTACACCTTC; cdr3_aa: CASNHPAVVYGYTF
d_call: TRBD2; j_call: TRBJ2-7; v_call: TRBV30; clone_size: few; cdr3_nt: TGTGCCTGGGCCCAAAGACTAGCGGGAAAACACGAGCAGTACTTC; cdr3_aa: CAWAQRLAGKHEQYF
d_call: -; j_call: TRBJ2-2; v_call: TRBV30; clone_size: -; cdr3_nt: TGTGCCTGGAGTGCCTACTTGAACACCGGGGAGCTGTTTTTT; cdr3_aa: CAWSAYLNTGELFF
d_call: -; j_call: TRBJ2-7; v_call: TRBV5-4; clone_size: -; cdr3_nt: TGTGCCAGCAGCCCACAGGGCCCGACCTACGAGCAGTACTTC; cdr3_aa: CASSPQGPTYEQYF
d_call: -; j_call: TRBJ1-4; v_call: TRBV30; clone_size: few; cdr3_nt: TGTGCCTGGACAGCTAGTAATGAAAAACTGTTTTTT; cdr3_aa: CAWTASNEKLFF
d_call: -; j_call: TRBJ1-1; v_call: TRBV18; clone_size: few; cdr3_nt: TGTGCCAGCTCAGCGAACGGGAACACTGAAGCTTTCTTT; cdr3_aa: CASSANGNTEAFF
d_call: -; j_call: TRBJ2-7; v_call: TRBV15; clone_size: few; cdr3_nt: TGTGCCACCAGCAGAGATGTGGGGGCGGTTGAGCAGTACTTC; cdr3_aa: CATSRDVGAVEQYF
d_call: -; j_call: TRBJ1-2; v_call: TRBV29-1; clone_size: -; cdr3_nt: TGCAGCGTAGCGACAGAGAATGGCTACACCTTC; cdr3_aa: CSVATENGYTF
d_call: TRBD2; j_call: TRBJ2-1; v_call: TRBV29-1; clone_size: -; cdr3_nt: TGCAGCGTTGAACCGGGACTAGCGGGAACTGGTGAGCAGTTCTTC; cdr3_aa: CSVEPGLAGTGEQFF
d_call: -; j_call: TRBJ2-7; v_call: TRBV9; clone_size: -; cdr3_nt: TGTGCCAGCAGCGTAAGCCTAGGGGGCGGGGACGAGCAGTACTTC; cdr3_aa: CASSVSLGGGDEQYF
d_call: -; j_call: TRBJ1-2; v_call: TRBV6-1; clone_size: few; cdr3_nt: TGTGCCAGCAGAGGCGGCCTTCAACTCTATGGCTACACCTTC; cdr3_aa: CASRGGLQLYGYTF
d_call: -; j_call: TRBJ2-3; v_call: TRBV7-2; clone_size: -; cdr3_nt: TGTGCCAGCAAGTTCTGGGAGTCTGATACGCAGTATTTT; cdr3_aa: CASKFWESDTQYF
d_call: TRBD1; j_call: TRBJ2-7; v_call: TRBV5-6; clone_size: medium-sized; cdr3_nt: TGTGCCAGCAGCCCCCCAAACGACAGGGGCGAGCAGTACTTC; cdr3_aa: CASSPPNDRGEQYF
d_call: -; j_call: TRBJ1-2; v_call: TRBV4-1; clone_size: -; cdr3_nt: TGCGCCAGCAGCCAAGGGGGCCAGGGCGAACCTAACTATGGCTACACCTTC; cdr3_aa: CASSQGGQGEPNYGYTF
d_call: TRBD2; j_call: TRBJ2-5; v_call: TRBV5-4; clone_size: -; cdr3_nt: TGTGCCAGCAGTCCACGGGAGGGCCAAGAAGAGACCCAGTACTTC; cdr3_aa: CASSPREGQEETQYF
d_call: -; j_call: TRBJ1-6; v_call: TRBV6-1; clone_size: few; cdr3_nt: TGTGCCGGCGGGAGTAATTCACCCCTCCACTTT; cdr3_aa: CAGGSNSPLHF
d_call: -; j_call: TRBJ2-7; v_call: TRBV19; clone_size: -; cdr3_nt: TGTGCCAGTAGTCCGCGGGGGCTACCCTACGAGCAGTACTTC; cdr3_aa: CASSPRGLPYEQYF
d_call: TRBD2; j_call: TRBJ2-7; v_call: TRBV6-5; clone_size: -; cdr3_nt: TGTGCCAGCAGCGTCGTAGCGGGCTCCTACGAGCAGTACTTC; cdr3_aa: CASSVVAGSYEQYF
d_call: -; j_call: TRBJ1-1; v_call: TRBV6-5; clone_size: few; cdr3_nt: TGTGCCAGCAGTTCCTCGACAGTGAACACTGAAGCTTTCTTT; cdr3_aa: CASSSSTVNTEAFF
d_call: TRBD1; j_call: TRBJ2-7; v_call: TRBV18; clone_size: -; cdr3_nt: TGTGCCAGCTCACCTGGGACAGGGTTTCTCGAGCAGTACTTC; cdr3_aa: CASSPGTGFLEQYF
d_call: TRBD1; j_call: TRBJ2-1; v_call: TRBV15; clone_size: few; cdr3_nt: TGTGCGACGGAAGTCGGACAGGGCTATGAGCAGTTCTTC; cdr3_aa: CATEVGQGYEQFF
d_call: -; j_call: TRBJ2-6; v_call: TRBV5-4; clone_size: -; cdr3_nt: TGTGCCAGCAGCTCCCCCGCGGCTGGGGCCAACGTCCTGACTTTC; cdr3_aa: CASSSPAAGANVLTF
d_call: TRBD1; j_call: TRBJ1-1; v_call: TRBV27; clone_size: -; cdr3_nt: TGTGCCAGCAGCGTAGACAGGGCGAACACTGAAGCTTTCTTT; cdr3_aa: CASSVDRANTEAFF
d_call: TRBD1; j_call: TRBJ2-7; v_call: TRBV30; clone_size: -; cdr3_nt: TGTGCCTGGAGTGCCCTAGGACAGGGGGCTGGCGAGCAGTACTTC; cdr3_aa: CAWSALGQGAGEQYF
d_call: TRBD2; j_call: TRBJ2-3; v_call: TRBV27; clone_size: -; cdr3_nt: TGTGCCAGTCGGAAGACTAGCGGGAGAGATACGCAGTATTTT; cdr3_aa: CASRKTSGRDTQYF
d_call: TRBD1; j_call: TRBJ1-5; v_call: TRBV5-1; clone_size: -; cdr3_nt: TGCGCCAGCAGCTTGGGGAGGGACAGGGATCTCCATCAGCCCCAGCATTTT; cdr3_aa: CASSLGRDRDLHQPQHF
d_call: -; j_call: TRBJ2-7; v_call: TRBV7-2; clone_size: -; cdr3_nt: TGTGCCAGCAGCCGCAGTGTCTCCTACGAGCAGTACTTC; cdr3_aa: CASSRSVSYEQYF
d_call: -; j_call: TRBJ2-3; v_call: TRBV27; clone_size: few; cdr3_nt: TGTGCCAGCAGTTCTACAGGGTTCGGGGTGACAGATACGCAGTATTTT; cdr3_aa: CASSSTGFGVTDTQYF
d_call: -; j_call: TRBJ1-2; v_call: TRBV5-6; clone_size: few; cdr3_nt: TGTGCCAGCAGCTTGACAGCTAATAACTATGGCTACACCTTC; cdr3_aa: CASSLTANNYGYTF
d_call: -; j_call: TRBJ1-2; v_call: TRBV2; clone_size: -; cdr3_nt: TGTGCCAGCAGTGGTACTACGGGGGTCTATGGCTACACCTTC; cdr3_aa: CASSGTTGVYGYTF
d_call: -; j_call: TRBJ1-5; v_call: TRBV4-1; clone_size: few; cdr3_nt: TGCGCCAGCGGAAAGACAGTTACCTCTCAGCCCCAGCATTTT; cdr3_aa: CASGKTVTSQPQHF
d_call: -; j_call: TRBJ2-1; v_call: TRBV6-1; clone_size: few; cdr3_nt: TGTGCCAGCAGTGAAGCGGACTTGCCCTACGTCTTC; cdr3_aa: CASSEADLPYVF
d_call: -; j_call: TRBJ1-3; v_call: TRBV19; clone_size: few; cdr3_nt: TGTGCCAGTAGAAGACCGGGACAAGCCTTAAACACCATATATTTT; cdr3_aa: CASRRPGQALNTIYF